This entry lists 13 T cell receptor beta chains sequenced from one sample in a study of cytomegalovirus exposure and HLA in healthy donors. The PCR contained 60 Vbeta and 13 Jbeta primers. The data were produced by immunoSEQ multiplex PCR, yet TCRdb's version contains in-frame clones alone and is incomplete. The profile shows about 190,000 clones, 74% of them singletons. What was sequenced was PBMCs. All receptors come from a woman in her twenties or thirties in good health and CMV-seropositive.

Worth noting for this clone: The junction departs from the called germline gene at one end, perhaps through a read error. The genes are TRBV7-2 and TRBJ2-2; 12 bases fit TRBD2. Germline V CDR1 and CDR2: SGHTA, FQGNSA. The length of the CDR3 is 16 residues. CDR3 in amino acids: CASSLAGGPSTGELFF. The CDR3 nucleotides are TGTGCCAGCAGCCTAGCGGGAGGGCCGAGTACCGGGGAGCTGTTTTTT.

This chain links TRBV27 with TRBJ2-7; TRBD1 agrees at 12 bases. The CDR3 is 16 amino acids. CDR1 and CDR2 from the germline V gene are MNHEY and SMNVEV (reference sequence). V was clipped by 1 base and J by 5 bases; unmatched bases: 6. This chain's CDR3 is CASSLLRGQGADEQYF. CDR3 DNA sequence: TGTGCCAGCAGTTTATTGAGGGGACAGGGGGCTGACGAGCAGTACTTC.

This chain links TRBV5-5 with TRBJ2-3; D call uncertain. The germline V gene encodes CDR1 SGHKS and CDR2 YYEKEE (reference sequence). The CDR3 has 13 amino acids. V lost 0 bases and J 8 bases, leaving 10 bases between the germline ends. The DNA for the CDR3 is TGTGCCAGCAGCTTGGACGAACTAACTACGCAGTATTTT. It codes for CASSLDELTTQYF.

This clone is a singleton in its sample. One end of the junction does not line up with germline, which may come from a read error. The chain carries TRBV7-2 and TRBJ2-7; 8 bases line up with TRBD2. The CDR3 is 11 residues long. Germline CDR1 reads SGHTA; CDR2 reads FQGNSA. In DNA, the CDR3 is TGTGCCAGCAGCTTAGATCTGCGGGAGGTCTTC. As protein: CASSLDLREVF.

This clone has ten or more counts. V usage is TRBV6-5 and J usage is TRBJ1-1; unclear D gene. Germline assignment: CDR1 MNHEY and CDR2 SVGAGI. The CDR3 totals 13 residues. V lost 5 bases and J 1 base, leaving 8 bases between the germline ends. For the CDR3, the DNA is TGTGCCAGCAGTGCCATAGAGAACACTGAAGCTTTCTTT. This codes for CASSAIENTEAFF.

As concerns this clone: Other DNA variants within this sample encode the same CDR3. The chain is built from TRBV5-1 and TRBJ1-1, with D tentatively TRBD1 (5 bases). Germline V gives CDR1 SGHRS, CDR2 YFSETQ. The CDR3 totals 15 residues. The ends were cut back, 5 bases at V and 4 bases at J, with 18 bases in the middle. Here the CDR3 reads CASSWDGRGGTEAFF. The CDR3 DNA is TGCGCCAGCAGTTGGGACGGGAGGGGAGGCACTGAAGCTTTCTTT.

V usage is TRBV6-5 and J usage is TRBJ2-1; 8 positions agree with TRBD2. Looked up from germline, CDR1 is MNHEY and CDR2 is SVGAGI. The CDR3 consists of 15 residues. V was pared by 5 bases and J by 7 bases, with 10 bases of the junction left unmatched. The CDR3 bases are TGTGCCAGCAGTCAAAGCGGGAGCTCGGGGAATGAGCAGTTCTTC. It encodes CASSQSGSSGNEQFF.

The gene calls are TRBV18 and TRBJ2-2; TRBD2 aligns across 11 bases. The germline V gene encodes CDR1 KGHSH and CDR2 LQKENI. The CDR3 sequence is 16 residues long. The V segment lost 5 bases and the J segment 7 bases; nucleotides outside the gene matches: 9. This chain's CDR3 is CASSALTSGSNGELFF. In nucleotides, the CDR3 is TGTGCCAGCTCAGCCCTTACTAGCGGGAGCAACGGGGAGCTGTTTTTT.

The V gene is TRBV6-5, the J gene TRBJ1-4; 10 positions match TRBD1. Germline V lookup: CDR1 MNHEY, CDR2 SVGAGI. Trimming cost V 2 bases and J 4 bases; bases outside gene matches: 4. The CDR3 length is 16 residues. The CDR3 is CASSYPDRGHNEKLFF. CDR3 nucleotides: TGTGCCAGCAGTTACCCTGACAGGGGGCATAATGAAAAACTGTTTTTT.

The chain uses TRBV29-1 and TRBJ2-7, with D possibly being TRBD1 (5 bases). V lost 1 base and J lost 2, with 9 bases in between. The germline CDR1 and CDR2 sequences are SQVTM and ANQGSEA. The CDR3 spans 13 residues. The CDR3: CSVEGQGTYEQYF. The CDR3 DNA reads TGCAGCGTTGAAGGGCAGGGTACCTACGAGCAGTACTTC.

The DNA of the CDR3 is TGTGCCACCAGCAGGGGGGGGTGGGACAGGGGCAATCAGCCCCAGCATTTT. It is translated as CATSRGGWDRGNQPQHF. This chain uses TRBV15 with TRBJ1-5, with TRBD1 matching 9 bases. V shed 3 bases, J shed 2 bases, and the junction held 8 bases outside the gene matches. This CDR3 contains 17 residues. Germline-derived CDR1 and CDR2 are LNHNV and YYDKDF (reference sequence).

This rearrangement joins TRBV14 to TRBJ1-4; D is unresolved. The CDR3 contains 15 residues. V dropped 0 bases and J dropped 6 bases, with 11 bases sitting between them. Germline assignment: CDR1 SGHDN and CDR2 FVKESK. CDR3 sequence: CASSQDAGDDEKLFF. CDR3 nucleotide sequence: TGTGCCAGCAGCCAAGATGCCGGGGATGATGAAAAACTGTTTTTT.

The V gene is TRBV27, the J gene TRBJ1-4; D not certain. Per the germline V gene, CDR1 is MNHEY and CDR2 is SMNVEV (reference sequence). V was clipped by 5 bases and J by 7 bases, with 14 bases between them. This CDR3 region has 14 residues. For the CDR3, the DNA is TGTGCCAGCAGTCCCCGCGGGCCGCGTGAAAAACTGTTTTTT. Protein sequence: CASSPRGPREKLFF.